The next 14 T cell receptor beta chains were all read from a single sample in a study of blood T cell repertoires in COVID-19. The assay was immunoSEQ multiplex PCR, and TCRdb's table has in-frame clones only and misses some. This sample has about 130,000 clones, with roughly four fifths found just once. Source material: PBMCs or T cells enriched from blood (not recorded which). These receptors were taken from a man aged 45-60 years who had recovered from COVID-19.

This chain uses TRBV6-5 with TRBJ1-1, with D unclear. Trimming took 7 bases from V and 1 from J, leaving 13 bases between them. Germline V gene data show CDR1 as MNHEY and CDR2 as SVGAGI. The length of the CDR3 is 14 residues. CDR3 bases: TGTGCCAGCATTCCCTATCCGGGGAACACTGAAGCTTTCTTT. This translates into CASIPYPGNTEAFF.

The chain uses TRBV7-3 and TRBJ2-4; 9 positions match TRBD1. The CDR3 loop spans 14 amino acids. The V and J ends lost 3 bases and 8 bases, in that order; junction bases with no gene match: 5. Germline CDR1 is SGHTA and CDR2 is FQGTGA. The CDR3 here is CASSFGTGRDIQYF. As DNA, the CDR3 is TGTGCCAGCAGCTTCGGGACAGGGAGAGACATTCAGTACTTC.

CDR3 sequence: CAWSPTLTGTYNSPLHF. The CDR3 DNA is TGTGCCTGGAGTCCCACCTTAACAGGGACCTATAATTCACCCCTCCACTTT. This rearrangement joins TRBV30 to TRBJ1-6, with D perhaps TRBD1 (6 bases). The V end was cut by 2 bases, the J end by 2 bases, with 16 bases between. The germline gives CDR1 GTSNPN, CDR2 SVGIG (reference sequence). CDR3 size: 17 residues.

The chain carries TRBV5-1 and TRBJ2-7; 8 bases agree with TRBD1. J gave up 0 bases and V 4 bases, and 6 bases lay outside the gene matches. The CDR3 covers 15 residues. The V gene's germline CDR1 is SGHRS and CDR2 YFSETQ. This CDR3 reads CASSPIDRGSYEQYF. CDR3 nucleotide sequence: TGCGCCAGCAGCCCCATCGACAGGGGCTCCTACGAGCAGTACTTC.

This chain uses TRBV5-6 with TRBJ1-1; no clear D gene. V lost 2 bases to trimming and J lost 1 base, with 12 bases between them. The CDR3 runs to 15 residues. From germline, CDR1 is SGHDT and CDR2 YYEEEE. In nucleotides, the CDR3 is TGTGCCAGCAGCTTCCCCGAGGCGGGGAACACTGAAGCTTTCTTT. Protein: CASSFPEAGNTEAFF. Variable domain in full (rest from reference TRBV5-6 and TRBJ1-1): DAGVTQSPTHLIKTRGQQVTLRCSPKSGHDTVSWYQQALGQGPQFIFQYYEEEERQRGNFPDRFSGHQFPNYSSELNVNALLLGDSALYLCASSFPEAGNTEAFFGQGTRLTVV.

This CDR3 is CASSLQGSTNSPLHF. The CDR3 DNA reads TGTGCCAGCAGCCTGCAGGGATCCACCAATTCACCCCTCCACTTT. The chain recombines TRBV7-9 with TRBJ1-6; TRBD1 might be the D (5 bases). The CDR3 has 15 residues. V lost 5 bases and J lost 7, with 15 bases in between. Per the germline V gene, CDR1 is SEHNR and CDR2 is FQNEAQ (reference sequence).

This rearrangement joins TRBV6-6 to TRBJ2-5, with D tentatively TRBD1 (7 bases). From germline, CDR1 is MNHNY and CDR2 SVGAGI (reference sequence). Trimming shortened V by 0 bases and J by 2 bases, and 13 bases separated the two germline ends. CDR3 size: 16 residues. The CDR3 protein is CASSYSGRGAQETQYF. DNA of the CDR3: TGTGCCAGCAGTTACTCGGGCAGGGGGGCGCAAGAGACCCAGTACTTC.

This chain connects TRBV5-1 to TRBJ2-1; TRBD1 aligns across 10 bases. The CDR3 extends over 17 amino acids. Germline V gene lookup returns CDR1 SGHRS and CDR2 YFSETQ. Trimming cost V 0 bases and J 6 bases; bases outside gene matches: 9. CDR3 sequence reads: CASSLGGRQGAGNEQFF. The CDR3 DNA follows: TGCGCCAGCAGCTTGGGCGGGAGACAGGGGGCGGGCAATGAGCAGTTCTTC.

The chain recombines TRBV28 with TRBJ1-2; 10 bases are a match to TRBD1. This CDR3 region has 16 residues. The V and J ends lost 6 bases and 2 bases, in that order; junction bases with no gene match: 9. Germline V lookup: CDR1 MDHEN, CDR2 SYDVKM. CDR3 sequence reads: CASSRDRGVMNYGYTF. CDR3 sequence (DNA): TGTGCCAGCAGCCGGGACAGGGGCGTTATGAACTATGGCTACACCTTC.

The gene calls are TRBV19 and TRBJ2-5; the match to TRBD2 covers 14 bases. The junction had 11 bases not matched to a gene; V was cut back by 6 bases and J by 2 bases. The length of the CDR3 is 18 residues. The germline V gene has CDR1 LNHDA and CDR2 SQIVND (reference sequence). The CDR3 sequence: CASRVRLAGGLSQETQYF. CDR3 nucleotide sequence: TGTGCCAGTAGAGTCCGACTAGCGGGGGGGCTCTCTCAAGAGACCCAGTACTTC.

This clone was observed a few times. The V call is TRBV5-1, the J call TRBJ1-6, with 7 bases lining up with TRBD1. The germline V gene has CDR1 SGHRS and CDR2 YFSETQ. This CDR3 has 15 amino acids. V was pared by 0 bases and J by 6 bases, with 3 bases of the junction left unmatched. This chain's CDR3 is CASSLATGANSPLHF. For the CDR3, the DNA is TGCGCCAGCAGCTTGGCCACAGGGGCTAATTCACCCCTCCACTTT.

The chain carries TRBV3-1 (or the pseudogene TRBV3-2) and TRBJ1-1, with 9 bases lining up with TRBD1. The CDR3 totals 14 residues. The ends lost 6 bases at V and 5 bases at J; junction bases unmatched: 7. The germline V gene has CDR1 LGHDT and CDR2 YNNKEL (reference sequence). The CDR3: CASSQGQGWTEAFF. CDR3 in DNA: TGTGCCAGCAGTCAGGGACAGGGTTGGACTGAAGCTTTCTTT.

The rearrangement uses TRBV5-6 and TRBJ2-5; weak D call: TRBD1 (6 bases). V lost 5 bases and J 5 bases, leaving 16 bases between the germline ends. In germline, CDR1 is SGHDT, CDR2 YYEEEE. This CDR3 region has 14 residues. CDR3 loop: CASRPRQARETQYF. In DNA form, the CDR3 reads TGTGCCAGCAGGCCGAGACAGGCAAGGGAGACCCAGTACTTC. Together with reference TRBV5-6 and TRBJ2-5, the CDR3 gives the full variable domain: DAGVTQSPTHLIKTRGQQVTLRCSPKSGHDTVSWYQQALGQGPQFIFQYYEEEERQRGNFPDRFSGHQFPNYSSELNVNALLLGDSALYLCASRPRQARETQYFGPGTRLLVL.

The chain has TRBV6-1 and TRBJ2-4; no reliable D call. CDR1 is MNHNS and CDR2 is SASEGT in the germline V gene. V was clipped by 3 bases and J by 2 bases, with 14 bases between them. This CDR3 comprises 16 residues. The CDR3 region is CASSDQAVLTKNIQYF. The CDR3 DNA reads TGTGCCAGCAGTGATCAGGCAGTTTTGACCAAAAACATTCAGTACTTC.